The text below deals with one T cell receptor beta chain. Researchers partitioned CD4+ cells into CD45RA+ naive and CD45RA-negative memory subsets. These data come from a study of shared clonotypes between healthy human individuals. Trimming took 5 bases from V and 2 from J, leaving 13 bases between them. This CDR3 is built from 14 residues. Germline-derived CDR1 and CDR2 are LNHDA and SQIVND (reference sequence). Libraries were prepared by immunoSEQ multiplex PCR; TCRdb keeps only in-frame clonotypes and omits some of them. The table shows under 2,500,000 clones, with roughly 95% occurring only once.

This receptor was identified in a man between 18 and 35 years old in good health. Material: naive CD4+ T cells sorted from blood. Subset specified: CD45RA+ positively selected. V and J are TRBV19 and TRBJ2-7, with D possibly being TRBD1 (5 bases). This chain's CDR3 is CASSSTGVTYEQYF. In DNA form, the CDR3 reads TGTGCCAGTAGTTCAACAGGCGTAACCTACGAGCAGTACTTC. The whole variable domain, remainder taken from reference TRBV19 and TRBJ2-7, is DGGITQSPKYLFRKEGQNVTLSCEQNLNHDAMYWYRQDPGQGLRLIYYSQIVNDFQKGDIAEGYSVSREKKESFPLTVTSAQKNPTAFYLCASSSTGVTYEQYFGPGTRLTVT.